The entry that follows covers one T cell receptor (beta chain) sequence. The CDR3 is 13 residues long. Germline values: CDR1 LGHDT, CDR2 YNNKEL (reference sequence). V dropped 3 bases and J dropped 8; count of bases not matched to a gene: 6. Everyone who took part was roughly 18 to 89 years old, and they came from 24 US areas. Among Cohort 3 donors, those recovered had two negative PCRs, clearance, or symptom resolution. This record comes from a study of blood T cell repertoires in COVID-19. On the study more broadly: Nucleic acid was either cDNA or gDNA, and it came from T cells, B-cell-depleted T cells, or PBMCs.

Original analysis: It was from reference gene primer amplification that nucleated cell counts were estimated. TCRdb keeps only in-frame clones here, not all; method: immunoSEQ multiplex PCR. V and J calls plus clone size are reproduced from that table; the DNA served to infer D and trimming. This sample has about 480,000 clones, with roughly nine tenths found just once. What was sequenced was PBMCs or T cells enriched from blood (not recorded which). The origin of this receptor is a woman aged 60-70 years who had recovered from COVID-19. The chain couples TRBV3-1 (or the pseudogene TRBV3-2) to TRBJ1-2; 7 bases line up with TRBD1. The chain's CDR3 is CASSQTMTGGYTF. The CDR3 nucleotides are TGTGCCAGCAGCCAGACGATGACAGGGGGCTACACCTTC.